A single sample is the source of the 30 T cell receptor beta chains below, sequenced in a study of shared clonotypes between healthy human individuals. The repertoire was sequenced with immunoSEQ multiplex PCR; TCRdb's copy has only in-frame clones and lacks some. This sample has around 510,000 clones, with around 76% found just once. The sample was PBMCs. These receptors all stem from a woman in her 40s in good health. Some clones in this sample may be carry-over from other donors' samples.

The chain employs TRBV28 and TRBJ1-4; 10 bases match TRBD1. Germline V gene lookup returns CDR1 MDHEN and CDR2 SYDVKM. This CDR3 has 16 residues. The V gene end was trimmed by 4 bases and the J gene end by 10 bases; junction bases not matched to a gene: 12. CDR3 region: CASSSATGGRIRKLFF. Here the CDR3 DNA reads TGTGCCAGCAGTTCAGCGACAGGGGGCCGGATTCGAAAACTGTTTTTT.

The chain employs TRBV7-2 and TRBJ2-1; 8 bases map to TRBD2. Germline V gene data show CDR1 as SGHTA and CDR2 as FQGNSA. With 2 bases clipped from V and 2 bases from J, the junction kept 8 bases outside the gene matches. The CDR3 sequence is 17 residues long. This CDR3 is CASSLPLGSGTYNEQFF. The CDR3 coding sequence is TGTGCCAGCAGCTTACCTTTGGGTAGCGGGACCTACAATGAGCAGTTCTTC.

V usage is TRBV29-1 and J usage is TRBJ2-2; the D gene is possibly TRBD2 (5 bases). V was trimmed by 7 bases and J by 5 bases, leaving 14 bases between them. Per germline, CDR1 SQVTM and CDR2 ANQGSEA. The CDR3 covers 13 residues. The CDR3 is CSALERVTGELFF. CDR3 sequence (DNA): TGCAGCGCACTAGAAAGAGTAACCGGGGAGCTGTTTTTT.

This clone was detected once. Here the CDR3 reads CASRETPTYNEQFF. CDR3 DNA: TGTGCCAGCAGAGAGACACCCACCTACAATGAGCAGTTCTTC. This sequence joins TRBV2 and TRBJ2-1; D is undetermined. Germline CDR1 SNHLY, CDR2 FYNNEI. Trimming removed 6 bases from V and 2 bases from J, with 11 bases in between. This CDR3 has 14 amino acids.

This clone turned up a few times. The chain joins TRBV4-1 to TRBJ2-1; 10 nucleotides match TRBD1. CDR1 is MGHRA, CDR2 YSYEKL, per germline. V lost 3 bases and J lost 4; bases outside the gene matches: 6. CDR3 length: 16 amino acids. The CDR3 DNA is TGCGCCAGCAGCCAGCGGGGGACAGGGGATTACAATGAGCAGTTCTTC. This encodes CASSQRGTGDYNEQFF.

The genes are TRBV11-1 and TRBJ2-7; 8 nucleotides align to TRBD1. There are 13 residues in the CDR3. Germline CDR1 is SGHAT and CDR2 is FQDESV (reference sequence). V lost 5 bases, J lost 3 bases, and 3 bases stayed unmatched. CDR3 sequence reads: CASSQGAIYEQYF. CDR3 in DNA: TGTGCCAGCAGCCAGGGGGCAATCTACGAGCAGTACTTC.

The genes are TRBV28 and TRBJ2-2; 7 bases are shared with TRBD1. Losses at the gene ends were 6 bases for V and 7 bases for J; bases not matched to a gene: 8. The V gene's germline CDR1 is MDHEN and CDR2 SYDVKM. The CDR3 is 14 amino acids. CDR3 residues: CASRRQGPGGELFF. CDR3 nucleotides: TGTGCCAGCAGGCGACAGGGCCCGGGCGGGGAGCTGTTTTTT.

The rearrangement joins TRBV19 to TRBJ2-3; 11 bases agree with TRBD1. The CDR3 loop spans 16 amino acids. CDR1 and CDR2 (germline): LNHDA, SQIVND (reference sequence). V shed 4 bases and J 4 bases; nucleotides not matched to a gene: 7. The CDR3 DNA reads TGTGCCAGTAGTACCTTCCGGGACAGGGGGGCAGATACGCAGTATTTT. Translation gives CASSTFRDRGADTQYF. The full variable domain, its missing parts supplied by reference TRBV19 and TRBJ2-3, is DGGITQSPKYLFRKEGQNVTLSCEQNLNHDAMYWYRQDPGQGLRLIYYSQIVNDFQKGDIAEGYSVSREKKESFPLTVTSAQKNPTAFYLCASSTFRDRGADTQYFGPGTRLTVL.

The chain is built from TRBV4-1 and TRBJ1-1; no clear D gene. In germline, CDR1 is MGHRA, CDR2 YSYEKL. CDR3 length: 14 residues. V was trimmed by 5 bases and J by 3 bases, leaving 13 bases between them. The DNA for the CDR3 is TGCGCCAGCAGCGGGCCGGGTCACGACACTGAAGCTTTCTTT. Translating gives CASSGPGHDTEAFF.

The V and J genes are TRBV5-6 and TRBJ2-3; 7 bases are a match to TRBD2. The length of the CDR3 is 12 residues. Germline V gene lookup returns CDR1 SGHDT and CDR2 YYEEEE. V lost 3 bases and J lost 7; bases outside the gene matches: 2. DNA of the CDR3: TGTGCCAGCAGCTGGGGACTAAATACGCAGTATTTT. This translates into CASSWGLNTQYF.

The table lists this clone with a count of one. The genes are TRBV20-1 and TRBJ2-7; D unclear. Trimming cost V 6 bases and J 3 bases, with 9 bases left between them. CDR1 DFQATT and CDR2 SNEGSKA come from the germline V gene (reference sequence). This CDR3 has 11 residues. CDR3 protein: CSAMSIYEQYF. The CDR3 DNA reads TGCAGTGCCATGAGCATCTACGAGCAGTACTTC.

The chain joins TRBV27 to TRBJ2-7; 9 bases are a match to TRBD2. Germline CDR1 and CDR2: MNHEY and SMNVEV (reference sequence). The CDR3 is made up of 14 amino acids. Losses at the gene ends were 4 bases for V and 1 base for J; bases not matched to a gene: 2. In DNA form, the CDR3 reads TGTGCCAGCAGTTCGCTAGCGGGATCCTACGAGCAGTACTTC. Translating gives CASSSLAGSYEQYF.

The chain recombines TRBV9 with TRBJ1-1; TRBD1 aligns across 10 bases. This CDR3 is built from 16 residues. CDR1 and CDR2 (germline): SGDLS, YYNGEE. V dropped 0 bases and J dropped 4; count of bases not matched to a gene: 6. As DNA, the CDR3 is TGTGCCAGCAGCGTAGGTGACAGGGGGCGCGGCACTGAAGCTTTCTTT. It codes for CASSVGDRGRGTEAFF.

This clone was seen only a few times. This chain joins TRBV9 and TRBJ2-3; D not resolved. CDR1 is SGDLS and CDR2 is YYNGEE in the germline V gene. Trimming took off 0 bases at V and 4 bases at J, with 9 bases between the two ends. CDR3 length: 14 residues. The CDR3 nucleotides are TGTGCCAGCAGCGTAGGTGGGTATGCAGATACGCAGTATTTT. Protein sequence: CASSVGGYADTQYF.

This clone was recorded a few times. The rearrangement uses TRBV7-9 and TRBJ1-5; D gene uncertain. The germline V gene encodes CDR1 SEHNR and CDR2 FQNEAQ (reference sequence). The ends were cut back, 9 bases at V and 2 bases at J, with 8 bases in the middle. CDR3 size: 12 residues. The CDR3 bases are TGTGCCAGTCAGTGGGGCAATCAGCCCCAGCATTTT. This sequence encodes CASQWGNQPQHF.

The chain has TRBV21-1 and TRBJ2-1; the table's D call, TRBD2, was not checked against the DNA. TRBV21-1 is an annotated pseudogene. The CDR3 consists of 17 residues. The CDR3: CASPPGPSGSHYNEQFF. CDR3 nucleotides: TGTGCCAGCCCCCCGGGGCCTAGCGGGAGCCACTACAATGAGCAGTTCTTC.

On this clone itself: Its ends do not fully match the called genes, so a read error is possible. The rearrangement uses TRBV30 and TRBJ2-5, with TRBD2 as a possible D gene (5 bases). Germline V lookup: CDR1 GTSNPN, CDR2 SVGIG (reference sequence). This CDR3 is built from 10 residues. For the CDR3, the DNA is TGTGCCTGGAGTGGGACCTTAGCGCACTTC. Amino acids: CAWSGTLAHF.

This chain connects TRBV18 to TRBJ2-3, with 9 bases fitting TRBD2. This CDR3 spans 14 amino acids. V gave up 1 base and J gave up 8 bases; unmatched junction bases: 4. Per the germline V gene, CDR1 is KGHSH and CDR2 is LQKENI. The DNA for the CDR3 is TGTGCCAGCTCACCACTAGCGGGAGACGGTACGCAGTATTTT. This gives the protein CASSPLAGDGTQYF.

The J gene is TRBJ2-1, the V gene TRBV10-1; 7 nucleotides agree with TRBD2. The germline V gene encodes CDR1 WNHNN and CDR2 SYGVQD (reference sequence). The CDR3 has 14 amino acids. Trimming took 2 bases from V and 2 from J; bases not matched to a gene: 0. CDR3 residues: CASSEREAYNEQFF. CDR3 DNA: TGCGCCAGCAGTGAGCGGGAGGCCTACAATGAGCAGTTCTTC.

The CDR3 loop is CASSPRSGSGTDTQYF. The CDR3 DNA reads as TGTGCCAGCAGTCCGCGAAGCGGGAGTGGCACAGATACGCAGTATTTT. The chain has TRBV28 and TRBJ2-3; 8 bases fit TRBD2. After removal of 5 bases from V and 1 base from J, the junction contained 8 bases not matched to a gene. The CDR3 is 16 residues long. Germline V CDR1 and CDR2: MDHEN, SYDVKM.

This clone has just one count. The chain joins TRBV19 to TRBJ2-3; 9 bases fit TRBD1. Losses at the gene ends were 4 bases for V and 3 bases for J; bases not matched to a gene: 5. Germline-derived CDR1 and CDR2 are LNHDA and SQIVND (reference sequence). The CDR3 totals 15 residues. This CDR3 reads CASSTGQGGTDTQYF. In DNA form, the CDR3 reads TGTGCCAGTAGTACGGGACAGGGTGGAACAGATACGCAGTATTTT. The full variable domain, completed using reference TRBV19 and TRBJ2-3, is DGGITQSPKYLFRKEGQNVTLSCEQNLNHDAMYWYRQDPGQGLRLIYYSQIVNDFQKGDIAEGYSVSREKKESFPLTVTSAQKNPTAFYLCASSTGQGGTDTQYFGPGTRLTVL.

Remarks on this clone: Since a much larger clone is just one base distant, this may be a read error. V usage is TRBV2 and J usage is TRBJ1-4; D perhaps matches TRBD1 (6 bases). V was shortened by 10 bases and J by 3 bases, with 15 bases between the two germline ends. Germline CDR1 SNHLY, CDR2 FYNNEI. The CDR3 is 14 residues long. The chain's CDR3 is CATAWGQSNEKLFF. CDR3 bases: TGTGCCACGGCTTGGGGGCAGTCTAATGAAAAACTGTTTTTT.

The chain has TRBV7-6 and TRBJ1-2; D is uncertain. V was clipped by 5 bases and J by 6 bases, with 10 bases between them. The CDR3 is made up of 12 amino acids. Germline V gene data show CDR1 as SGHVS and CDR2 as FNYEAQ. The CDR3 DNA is TGTGCCAGCAGCCCCCCGGGCCATGGCTACACCTTC. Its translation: CASSPPGHGYTF.

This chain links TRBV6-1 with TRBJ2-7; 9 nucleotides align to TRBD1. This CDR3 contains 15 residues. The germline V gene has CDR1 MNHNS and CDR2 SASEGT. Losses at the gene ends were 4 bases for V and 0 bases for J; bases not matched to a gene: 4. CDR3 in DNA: TGTGCCAGCAGTGCCTCGACAGGGGGCTCCTACGAGCAGTACTTC. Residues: CASSASTGGSYEQYF.

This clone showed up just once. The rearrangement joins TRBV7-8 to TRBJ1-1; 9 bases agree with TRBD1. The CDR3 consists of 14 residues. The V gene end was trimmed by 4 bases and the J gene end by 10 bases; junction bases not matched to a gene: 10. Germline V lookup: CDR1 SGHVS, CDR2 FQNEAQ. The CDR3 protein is CASSSPWDRDAAFF. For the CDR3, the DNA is TGTGCCAGCAGCTCGCCGTGGGACAGGGATGCAGCTTTCTTT.

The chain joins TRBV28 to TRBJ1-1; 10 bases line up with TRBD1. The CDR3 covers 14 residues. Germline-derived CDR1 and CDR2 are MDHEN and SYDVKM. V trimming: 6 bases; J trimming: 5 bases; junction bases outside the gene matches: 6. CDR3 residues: CASRRGGQGTEAFF. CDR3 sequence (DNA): TGTGCCAGCAGGCGAGGGGGACAGGGGACTGAAGCTTTCTTT.

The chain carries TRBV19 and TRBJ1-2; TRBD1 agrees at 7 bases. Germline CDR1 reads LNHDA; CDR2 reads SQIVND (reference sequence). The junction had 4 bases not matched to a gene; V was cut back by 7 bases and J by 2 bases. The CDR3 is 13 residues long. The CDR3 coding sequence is TGTGCCAGTACTACGACAGGGAACTATGGCTACACCTTC. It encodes CASTTTGNYGYTF.

CDR3 loop: CASSYSPDNTDTQYF. Written as DNA, the CDR3 is TGTGCCAGCAGTTACTCGCCGGACAACACAGATACGCAGTATTTT. J is TRBJ2-3 and V is TRBV6-5; the D gene is possibly TRBD1 (5 bases). Between the trimmed V and J ends, which lost 0 bases and 2 bases, there was a span of 9 bases. Germline V lookup: CDR1 MNHEY, CDR2 SVGAGI. This CDR3 comprises 15 residues.

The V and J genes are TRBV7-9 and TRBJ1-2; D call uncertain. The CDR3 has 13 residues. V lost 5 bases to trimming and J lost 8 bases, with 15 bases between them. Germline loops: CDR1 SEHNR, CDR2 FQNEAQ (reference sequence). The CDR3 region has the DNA TGTGCCAGCAGCCTTGAGGGTAGGACCGGCTACACCTTC. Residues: CASSLEGRTGYTF.

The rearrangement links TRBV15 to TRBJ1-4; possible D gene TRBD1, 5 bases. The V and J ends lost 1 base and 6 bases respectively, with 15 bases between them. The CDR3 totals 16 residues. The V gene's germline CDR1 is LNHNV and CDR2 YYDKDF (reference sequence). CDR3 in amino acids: CATSRARGIWDEKLFF. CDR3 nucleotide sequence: TGTGCCACCAGCAGAGCCCGGGGGATTTGGGATGAAAAACTGTTTTTT.